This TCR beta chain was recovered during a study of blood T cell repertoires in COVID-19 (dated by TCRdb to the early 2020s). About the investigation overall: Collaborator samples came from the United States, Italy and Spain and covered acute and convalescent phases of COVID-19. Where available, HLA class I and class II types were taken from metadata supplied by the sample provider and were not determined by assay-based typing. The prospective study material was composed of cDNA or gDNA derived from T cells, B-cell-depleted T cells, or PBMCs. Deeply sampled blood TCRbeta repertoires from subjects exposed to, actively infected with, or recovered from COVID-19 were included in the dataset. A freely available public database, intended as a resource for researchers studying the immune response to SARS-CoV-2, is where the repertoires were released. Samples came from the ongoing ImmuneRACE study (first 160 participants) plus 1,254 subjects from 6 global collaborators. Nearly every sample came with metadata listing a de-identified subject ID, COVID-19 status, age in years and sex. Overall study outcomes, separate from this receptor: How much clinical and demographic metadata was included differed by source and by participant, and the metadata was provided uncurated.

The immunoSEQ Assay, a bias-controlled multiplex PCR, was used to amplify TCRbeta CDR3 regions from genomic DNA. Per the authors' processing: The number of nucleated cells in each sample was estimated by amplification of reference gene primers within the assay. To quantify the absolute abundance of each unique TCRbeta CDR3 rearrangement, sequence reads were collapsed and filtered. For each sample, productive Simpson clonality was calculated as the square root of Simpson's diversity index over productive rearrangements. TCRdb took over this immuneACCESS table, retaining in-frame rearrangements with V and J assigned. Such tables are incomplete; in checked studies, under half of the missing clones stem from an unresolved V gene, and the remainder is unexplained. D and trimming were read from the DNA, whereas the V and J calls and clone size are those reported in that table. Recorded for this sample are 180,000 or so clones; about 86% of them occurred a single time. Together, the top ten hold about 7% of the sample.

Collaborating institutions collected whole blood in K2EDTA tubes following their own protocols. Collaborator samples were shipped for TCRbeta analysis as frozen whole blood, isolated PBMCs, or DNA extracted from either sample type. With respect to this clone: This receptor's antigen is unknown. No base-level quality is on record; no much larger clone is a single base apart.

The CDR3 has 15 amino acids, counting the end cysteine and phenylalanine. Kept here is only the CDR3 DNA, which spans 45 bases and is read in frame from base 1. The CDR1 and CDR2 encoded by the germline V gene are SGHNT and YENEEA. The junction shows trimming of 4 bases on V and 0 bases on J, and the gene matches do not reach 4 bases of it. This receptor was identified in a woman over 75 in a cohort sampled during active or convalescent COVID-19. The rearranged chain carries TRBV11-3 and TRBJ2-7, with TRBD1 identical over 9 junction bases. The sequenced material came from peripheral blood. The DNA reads TGTGCCAGCAGCTCGGGGGGACAGGGCTCCTACGAGCAGTACTTC. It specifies CASSSGGQGSYEQYF.